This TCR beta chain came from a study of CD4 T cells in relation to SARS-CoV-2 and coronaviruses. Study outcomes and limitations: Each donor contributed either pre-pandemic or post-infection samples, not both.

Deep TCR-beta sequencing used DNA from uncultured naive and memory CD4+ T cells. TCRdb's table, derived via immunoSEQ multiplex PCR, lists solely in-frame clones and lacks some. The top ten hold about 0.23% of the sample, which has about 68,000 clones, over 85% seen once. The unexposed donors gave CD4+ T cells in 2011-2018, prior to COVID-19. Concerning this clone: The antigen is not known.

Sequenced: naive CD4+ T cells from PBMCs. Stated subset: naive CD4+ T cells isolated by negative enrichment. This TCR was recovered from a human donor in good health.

The CDR3 loop is CASSYGGGNYGYTF. CDR3 bases: TGTGCCAGCAGTTATGGAGGGGGCAATTACGGCTACACCTTC. V usage is TRBV28 and J usage is TRBJ1-2, with 7 positions matching TRBD1. The germline gives CDR1 MDHEN, CDR2 SYDVKM. The CDR3 runs to 14 residues. The ends lost 4 bases at V and 8 bases at J; junction bases unmatched: 10.